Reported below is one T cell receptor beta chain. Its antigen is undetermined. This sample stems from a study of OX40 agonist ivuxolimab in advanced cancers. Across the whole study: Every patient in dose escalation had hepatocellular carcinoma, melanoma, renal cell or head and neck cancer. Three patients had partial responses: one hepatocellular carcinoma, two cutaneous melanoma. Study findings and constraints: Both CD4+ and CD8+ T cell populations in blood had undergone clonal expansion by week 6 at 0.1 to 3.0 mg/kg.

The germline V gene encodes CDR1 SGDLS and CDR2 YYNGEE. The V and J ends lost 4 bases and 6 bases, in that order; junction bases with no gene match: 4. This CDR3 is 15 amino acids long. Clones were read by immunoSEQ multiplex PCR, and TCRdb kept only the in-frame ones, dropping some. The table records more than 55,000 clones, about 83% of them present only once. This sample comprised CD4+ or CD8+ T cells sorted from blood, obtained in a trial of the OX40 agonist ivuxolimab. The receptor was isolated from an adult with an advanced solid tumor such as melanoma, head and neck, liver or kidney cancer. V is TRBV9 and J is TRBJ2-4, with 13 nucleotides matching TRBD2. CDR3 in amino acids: CASSPRTSGRNIQYF. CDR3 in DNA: TGTGCCAGCAGCCCGAGGACTAGCGGGAGAAACATTCAGTACTTC.